The clone carrying this T cell receptor (beta chain) was seen many times. The data belong to a study of human T cells and chemical hapten exposure. One entry per CDR3 protein, called by TCRdb with MiXCR from the RACE reads. The sample contains about 52,000 distinct CDR3 sequences, more than 9.5% of which appear only once. The time point was: patch test 3, about 24 weeks after DPC sensitization. The treatment here: therapeutic diphenylcyclopropenone sensitization with weekly scalp DPC. Whole blood, unfractionated, served as the material for total RNA extraction. The material was whole blood, obtained in connection with sensitization to the hapten diphenylcyclopropenone (DPC). This clonotype was obtained from a woman in her thirties or forties with alopecia areata. Some clones in this sample may be carry-over from other donors' samples.

CDR3 sequence (DNA): TGTGCCAGCAGTTTTGGGGGGGCTTTGGCTGAAGCTTTCTTT. It is translated as CASSFGGALAEAFF. This chain connects TRBV7-3 to TRBJ1-1; a weak D match, TRBD1 (6 bases). Trimming pared 6 bases from V and 6 bases from J, leaving 17 bases between. Per the germline V gene, CDR1 is SGHTA and CDR2 is FQGTGA. The CDR3 is 14 amino acids.